One sample yielded the 5 T cell receptor beta chains listed below, sequenced in a study of cytomegalovirus exposure and HLA in healthy donors. The PCR ran on 60 Vbeta and 13 Jbeta primers. Profiled with immunoSEQ multiplex PCR; TCRdb holds only in-frame clones, not every one. The data show approximately 150,000 clones, roughly 79% seen once. The material sequenced was PBMCs. The source of these receptors is a woman aged 50 to 60 in good health and CMV-seronegative.

V gene TRBV30 combines with J gene TRBJ2-1; a possible D gene is TRBD2 (5 bases). Germline V CDR1 and CDR2: GTSNPN, SVGIG (reference sequence). The CDR3 contains 15 residues. Trimming removed 0 bases from V and 0 bases from J, with 9 bases in between. Here the CDR3 reads CAWSVRSGSYNEQFF. The CDR3 DNA is TGTGCCTGGAGTGTACGAAGCGGCTCCTACAATGAGCAGTTCTTC. Drawing the rest from reference TRBV30 and TRBJ2-1, the complete variable domain is SQTIHQWPATLVQPVGSPLSLECTVEGTSNPNLYWYRQAAGRGLQLLFYSVGIGQISSEVPQNLSASRPQDRQFILSSKKLLLSDSGFYLCAWSVRSGSYNEQFFGPGTRLTVL.

This chain joins TRBV29-1 and TRBJ1-2; 7 bases are a match to TRBD1. Germline CDR1 reads SQVTM; CDR2 reads ANQGSEA. Trimming at V came to 7 bases and at J to 2 bases, leaving 7 bases not matched to a gene. This CDR3 is 13 amino acids long. CDR3 protein: CSGGDSANYGYTF. CDR3 DNA: TGCAGCGGGGGGGACAGCGCCAACTATGGCTACACCTTC.

The CDR3 DNA is TGTGCCAGCAGGCGATCGGGACAGGGTGGTCAGCCCCAGCATTTT. This sequence encodes CASRRSGQGGQPQHF. The chain recombines TRBV6-5 with TRBJ1-5; TRBD1 matches 9 bases. The CDR3 loop spans 15 amino acids. V lost 6 bases and J lost 6; bases outside the gene matches: 9. Germline V gene sequence: CDR1 MNHEY, CDR2 SVGAGI.

The rearrangement joins TRBV14 to TRBJ1-1; 12 bases map to TRBD1. V trimming: 7 bases; J trimming: 2 bases; junction bases outside the gene matches: 14. Germline CDR1 reads SGHDN; CDR2 reads FVKESK. CDR3 size: 18 residues. The CDR3 nucleotides are TGTGCCAGCACCCAGCCAGTTCGGGACAGGGGGCTCAACACTGAAGCTTTCTTT. This codes for CASTQPVRDRGLNTEAFF.

The chain's CDR3 is CASRAGYGYTF. The CDR3 bases are TGTGCCAGTAGGGCAGGGTATGGCTACACCTTC. V usage is TRBV19 and J usage is TRBJ1-2; the D gene is possibly TRBD1 (5 bases). The length of the CDR3 is 11 residues. Trimming pared 6 bases from V and 5 bases from J, leaving 7 bases between. Germline lookup yields CDR1 LNHDA and CDR2 SQIVND (reference sequence).